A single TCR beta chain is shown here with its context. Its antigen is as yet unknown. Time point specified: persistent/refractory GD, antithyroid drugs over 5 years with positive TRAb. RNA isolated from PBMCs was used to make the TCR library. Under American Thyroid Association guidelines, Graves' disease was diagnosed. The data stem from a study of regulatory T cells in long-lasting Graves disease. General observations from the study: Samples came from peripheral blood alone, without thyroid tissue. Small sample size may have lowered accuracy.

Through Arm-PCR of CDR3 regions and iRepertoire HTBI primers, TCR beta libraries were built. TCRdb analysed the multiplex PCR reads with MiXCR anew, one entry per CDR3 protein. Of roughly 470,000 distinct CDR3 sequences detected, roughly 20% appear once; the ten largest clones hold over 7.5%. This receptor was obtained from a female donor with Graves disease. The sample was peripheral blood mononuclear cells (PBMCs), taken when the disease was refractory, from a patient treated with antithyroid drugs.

The CDR3 nucleotides are TGTGCCAGCGGACAGGGGCCCACCTACGAGCAGTACTTC. The encoded protein is CASGQGPTYEQYF. This chain joins TRBV5-4 and TRBJ2-7; 9 bases match TRBD1. The CDR3 consists of 13 residues. Germline CDR1 is SGHNT and CDR2 is YYREEE (reference sequence). With V trimmed by 7 bases and J by 2 bases, 4 bases remained unmatched.